A selection of T cell receptor beta chains follows, all from one sample in a study of PD-1 blockade in mismatch repair-deficient tumors. The protocol was immunoSEQ multiplex PCR, while the TCRdb copy is restricted to in-frame clones and leaves out a portion. This table holds some 130,000 clones, roughly 86% found once. Sequenced here: peripheral blood, sampled 70 to 72 weeks after starting pembrolizumab. These TCRs come from an adult with mismatch repair-deficient cancer. Each CDR3 is given with its conserved first and last residue. Each record gives: D gene, J gene, V gene, clone size, CDR3 protein, CDR3 DNA. A D gene is named only where the DNA matches it firmly. Clone size appears in some rows only: once, few, many, or a class for an expanded clone.

D: TRBD2; J: TRBJ2-1; V: TRBV13; size: -; CDR3: CASSATSGRPSSYNEQFF; DNA: TGTGCCAGCAGCGCCACTAGCGGGAGGCCTTCCTCCTACAATGAGCAGTTCTTC
D: -; J: TRBJ1-2; V: TRBV5-6; size: few; CDR3: CASSLAAGNKNYGYTF; DNA: TGTGCCAGCAGCTTGGCCGCAGGGAATAAGAACTATGGCTACACCTTC
D: TRBD2; J: TRBJ2-1; V: TRBV6-5; size: -; CDR3: CASSWLAGGTYNEQFF; DNA: TGTGCCAGCAGTTGGCTAGCGGGAGGCACCTACAATGAGCAGTTCTTC
D: -; J: TRBJ2-1; V: TRBV6-1; size: -; CDR3: CASKGGGNEQFF; DNA: TGTGCCAGCAAAGGGGGGGGCAATGAGCAGTTCTTC
D: TRBD1; J: TRBJ2-7; V: TRBV11-2; size: -; CDR3: CASSGGQGSYEQYF; DNA: TGTGCCAGCAGCGGCGGACAGGGCTCCTACGAGCAGTACTTC
D: TRBD1; J: TRBJ1-1; V: TRBV5-1; size: -; CDR3: CASSTGTGMNTEAFF; DNA: TGCGCCAGCAGCACGGGGACAGGGATGAACACTGAAGCTTTCTTT
D: TRBD1; J: TRBJ1-2; V: TRBV29-1; size: once; CDR3: CSVEEQGTGLYGYTF; DNA: TGCAGCGTTGAAGAGCAAGGGACAGGACTCTATGGCTACACCTTC
D: TRBD2; J: TRBJ2-5; V: TRBV30; size: -; CDR3: CAWSGRGAQYF; DNA: TGTGCCTGGAGCGGGAGGGGGGCCCAGTACTTC
D: -; J: TRBJ2-2; V: TRBV5-1; size: -; CDR3: CASSDWEGEAVTGELFF; DNA: TGCGCCAGCAGCGATTGGGAGGGGGAGGCAGTCACCGGGGAGCTGTTTTTT
D: -; J: TRBJ2-3; V: TRBV5-6; size: -; CDR3: CASSSGGGADTQYF; DNA: TGTGCCAGCAGCTCCGGAGGGGGTGCAGATACGCAGTATTTT
D: -; J: TRBJ2-3; V: TRBV7-6; size: -; CDR3: CASSGRDTQYF; DNA: TGTGCCAGCAGCGGGCGAGATACGCAGTATTTT
D: TRBD1; J: TRBJ2-7; V: TRBV27; size: -; CDR3: CASRGQASYEQYF; DNA: TGTGCCAGCAGGGGACAGGCCTCCTACGAGCAGTACTTC
D: -; J: TRBJ1-2; V: TRBV6-4; size: once; CDR3: CASLLPIFCYGYTF; DNA: TGTGCCAGCCTGCTGCCCATTTTTTGTTATGGCTACACCTTC
D: -; J: TRBJ2-3; V: TRBV7-2; size: -; CDR3: CASSLGPSPTDTQYF; DNA: TGTGCCAGCAGCTTAGGGCCTAGTCCCACAGATACGCAGTATTTT
D: -; J: TRBJ2-5; V: TRBV6-6; size: -; CDR3: CASSSFGNPQETQYF; DNA: TGTGCCAGCAGTTCCTTCGGGAACCCACAAGAGACCCAGTACTTC
D: TRBD2; J: TRBJ2-7; V: TRBV4-3; size: few; CDR3: CASSPSTSAYEQYF; DNA: TGCGCCAGCAGCCCATCAACTAGCGCCTACGAGCAGTACTTC
D: -; J: TRBJ1-5; V: TRBV27; size: -; CDR3: CASSALPGSNQPQHF; DNA: TGTGCCAGCAGTGCCCTTCCCGGGAGCAATCAGCCCCAGCATTTT
D: TRBD2; J: TRBJ2-7; V: TRBV11-2; size: -; CDR3: CASSSRAGGPYEQYF; DNA: TGTGCCAGCAGCTCCCGAGCGGGAGGTCCCTACGAGCAGTACTTC
D: -; J: TRBJ1-1; V: TRBV5-1; size: -; CDR3: CASSFLGRENTEAFF; DNA: TGCGCCAGCAGCTTTTTGGGACGAGAGAACACTGAAGCTTTCTTT
D: -; J: TRBJ2-7; V: TRBV6-1; size: -; CDR3: CASSERAGGNSYEQYF; DNA: TGTGCCAGCAGTGAACGGGCAGGGGGGAACTCCTACGAGCAGTACTTC
D: -; J: TRBJ1-1; V: TRBV10-2; size: -; CDR3: CASSEGQSNTEAFF; DNA: TGCGCCAGCAGTGAGGGACAGTCGAACACTGAAGCTTTCTTT
D: -; J: TRBJ2-3; V: TRBV5-1; size: -; CDR3: CASSLSSWGWGADTQYF; DNA: TGCGCCAGCAGCTTGTCCTCGTGGGGGTGGGGTGCAGATACGCAGTATTTT
D: TRBD1; J: TRBJ1-2; V: TRBV29-1; size: -; CDR3: CSVEEKQGYDGYTF; DNA: TGCAGCGTTGAAGAAAAACAGGGGTATGATGGCTACACCTTC
D: TRBD1; J: TRBJ2-7; V: TRBV9; size: -; CDR3: CASSAGTAYEQYF; DNA: TGTGCCAGCAGCGCCGGGACAGCTTACGAGCAGTACTTC
D: TRBD2; J: TRBJ2-1; V: TRBV5-1; size: -; CDR3: CASSSGTSGSYNEQFF; DNA: TGCGCCAGCAGCTCCGGGACTAGCGGGAGTTACAATGAGCAGTTCTTC
D: TRBD1; J: TRBJ2-2; V: TRBV6-6; size: -; CDR3: CASSYAKTGGTGELFF; DNA: TGTGCCAGCAGTTACGCCAAGACAGGGGGGACCGGGGAGCTGTTTTTT
D: -; J: TRBJ1-2; V: TRBV2; size: once; CDR3: CASSEGAQTAYGYTF; DNA: TGTGCCAGCAGTGAAGGAGCGCAGACCGCCTATGGCTACACCTTC
D: TRBD2; J: TRBJ2-1; V: TRBV18; size: -; CDR3: CASSLFSGAVNEQFF; DNA: TGTGCCAGCTCATTGTTTAGCGGGGCCGTCAATGAGCAGTTCTTC
D: TRBD1; J: TRBJ2-7; V: TRBV4-1; size: -; CDR3: CASSPLPGQAKYEQYF; DNA: TGCGCCAGCAGCCCCCTCCCGGGACAGGCTAAATACGAGCAGTACTTC
D: TRBD2; J: TRBJ2-7; V: TRBV4-3; size: -; CDR3: CASSPRGGNYEQYF; DNA: TGCGCCAGCAGCCCCCGGGGGGGGAACTACGAGCAGTACTTC
D: -; J: TRBJ2-7; V: TRBV11-1; size: -; CDR3: CASSYKGNSGEQYF; DNA: TGTGCCAGCAGCTATAAGGGGAATTCCGGAGAGCAGTACTTC
D: TRBD1; J: TRBJ2-3; V: TRBV4-1; size: -; CDR3: CASSQNRGFADTQYF; DNA: TGCGCCAGCAGCCAAAACAGGGGTTTCGCAGATACGCAGTATTTT
D: TRBD2; J: TRBJ2-1; V: TRBV27; size: -; CDR3: CASSLPELAGVSDEQFF; DNA: TGTGCCAGCAGTCTCCCAGAGCTAGCGGGAGTTTCAGATGAGCAGTTCTTC
D: -; J: TRBJ1-1; V: TRBV5-1; size: -; CDR3: CASSLVPSILGVGTEAFF; DNA: TGCGCCAGCAGCTTGGTACCCTCTATTCTAGGCGTTGGGACTGAAGCTTTCTTT
D: -; J: TRBJ2-3; V: TRBV5-6; size: -; CDR3: CASSLGLNTQYF; DNA: TGTGCCAGCAGCCTGGGACTGAATACGCAGTATTTT
D: TRBD2; J: TRBJ2-3; V: TRBV25-1; size: -; CDR3: CASSGHVSAGGPKDTQYF; DNA: TGTGCCAGCAGTGGCCATGTATCAGCGGGAGGGCCTAAAGATACGCAGTATTTT
D: -; J: TRBJ2-7; V: TRBV18; size: -; CDR3: CASSPGIGGSYEQYF; DNA: TGTGCCAGCTCACCCGGGATAGGGGGCTCCTACGAGCAGTACTTC
D: -; J: TRBJ1-1; V: TRBV5-1; size: few; CDR3: CASSQYRVGTEAFF; DNA: TGCGCCAGCAGCCAATACAGGGTAGGCACTGAAGCTTTCTTT
D: -; J: TRBJ2-5; V: TRBV7-9; size: -; CDR3: CASSLAGAEETQYF; DNA: TGTGCCAGCAGCTTGGCAGGGGCCGAAGAGACCCAGTACTTC
D: -; J: TRBJ2-2; V: TRBV7-3; size: once; CDR3: CASTRGLRGGELFF; DNA: TGTGCCAGCACCCGTGGGCTTCGGGGCGGGGAGCTGTTTTTT
D: TRBD1; J: TRBJ1-1; V: TRBV6-5; size: -; CDR3: CASTKDRTEAFF; DNA: TGTGCCAGCACCAAGGACAGGACTGAAGCTTTCTTT
D: TRBD2; J: TRBJ2-7; V: TRBV7-6; size: -; CDR3: CASSLGTSASTYEQYF; DNA: TGTGCCAGCAGCTTGGGTACTAGCGCCAGCACCTACGAGCAGTACTTC
D: -; J: TRBJ2-1; V: TRBV9; size: -; CDR3: CARVNGTSYNEQFF; DNA: TGTGCCAGAGTTAACGGGACCTCCTACAATGAGCAGTTCTTC
D: TRBD1; J: TRBJ1-2; V: TRBV6-5; size: once; CDR3: CASSPQGRDGYTF; DNA: TGTGCCAGCAGTCCACAGGGGCGGGATGGCTACACCTTC
D: -; J: TRBJ2-7; V: TRBV10-2; size: -; CDR3: CASSGPSTPYEQYF; DNA: TGCGCCAGCAGTGGGCCCTCCACCCCCTACGAGCAGTACTTC
D: -; J: TRBJ2-3; V: TRBV27; size: few; CDR3: CASSPDITGADTQYF; DNA: TGTGCCAGCAGTCCCGACATAACGGGCGCAGATACGCAGTATTTT
D: TRBD2; J: TRBJ2-7; V: TRBV11-2; size: -; CDR3: CASSLMTSGSYEQYF; DNA: TGTGCCAGCAGCTTAATGACTAGCGGGAGCTACGAGCAGTACTTC
D: -; J: TRBJ2-3; V: TRBV27; size: -; CDR3: CASSLPGSTDTQYF; DNA: TGTGCCAGCAGTTTGCCGGGGAGCACAGATACGCAGTATTTT
D: -; J: TRBJ1-1; V: TRBV27; size: -; CDR3: CASSAVPGSTEAFF; DNA: TGTGCCAGCAGTGCCGTCCCAGGGAGCACTGAAGCTTTCTTT
D: -; J: TRBJ1-5; V: TRBV30; size: -; CDR3: CAWSDSSNQPQHF; DNA: TGTGCCTGGAGTGACAGCAGCAATCAGCCCCAGCATTTT
D: TRBD2; J: TRBJ2-3; V: TRBV5-4; size: -; CDR3: CASSLAASGSFTDTQYF; DNA: TGTGCCAGCAGCTTGGCTGCTAGCGGGAGTTTCACAGATACGCAGTATTTT
D: -; J: TRBJ2-3; V: TRBV25-1; size: -; CDR3: CASSYSGSSTDTQYF; DNA: TGTGCCAGCAGCTACTCGGGCTCTAGCACAGATACGCAGTATTTT
D: TRBD2; J: TRBJ2-1; V: TRBV4-1; size: -; CDR3: CASSRGTSLRVPYNEQFF; DNA: TGCGCCAGCAGCCGCGGGACTAGCTTAAGGGTCCCCTACAATGAGCAGTTCTTC
D: TRBD1; J: TRBJ2-7; V: TRBV18; size: -; CDR3: CASSPWDRVDEQYF; DNA: TGTGCCAGCTCACCCTGGGACAGGGTCGACGAGCAGTACTTC